This record looks at one T cell receptor beta chain sequence and its context. The antigen is undetermined. The protocol was immunoSEQ multiplex PCR, while the TCRdb copy is restricted to in-frame clones and leaves out a portion. This sample has 50,000 or so clones, with around nine tenths found just once. This specimen belongs to a study of radiotherapy plus CTLA-4 blockade in lung cancer. Study observations and caveats: Early blood T cell clone changes and increased post-radiation serum interferon-beta were reportedly the strongest response predictors. Radiotherapy with ipilimumab was followed by blood expansion of tumor-derived clones.

Those patients who had chemo-refractory metastatic non-small-cell lung cancer were given focal radiation along with CTLA-4 blockade through ipilimumab. Germline lookup yields CDR1 SNHLY and CDR2 FYNNEI. V lost 6 bases and J lost 7; bases outside the gene matches: 12. CDR3 length equals 15 residues. The sequence was obtained from a human donor with non-small cell lung cancer whose response to radiotherapy plus ipilimumab could not be evaluated. Sequenced here: peripheral blood, sampled from a patient treated with radiotherapy plus ipilimumab. The chain uses TRBV2 and TRBJ2-1; 7 nucleotides agree with TRBD2. The CDR3 reads CASSGEGQEENEQFF. The CDR3 region has the DNA TGTGCCAGCAGCGGGGAGGGGCAAGAGGAAAATGAGCAGTTCTTC.